This T cell receptor (beta chain) derives from a study of blood T cell repertoires in COVID-19. The wider study: Donors in the United States, Italy and Spain gave samples during acute or convalescent COVID-19. The analysed material was cDNA or gDNA that came from T cells, B-cell-depleted T cells, or PBMCs.

How the authors handled the data: How many nucleated cells were present was estimated from reference gene primer amplification. Assay used: immunoSEQ multiplex PCR; TCRdb lists only in-frame clones, some missing. The V and J calls and clone size are taken from that table; D and trimming were inferred from the DNA. The sample carries around 300,000 clones, 89% recorded once. Germline CDR1 is MNHNS and CDR2 is SASEGT. This CDR3 has 15 amino acids. V shed 0 bases and J shed 4 bases, with 12 bases lying between them. The sequencing sample was made of peripheral blood. This TCR derives from a man between 50 and 59 years old with acute or convalescent COVID-19. The chain joins TRBV6-1 to TRBJ1-1, with D maybe TRBD1 (6 bases). CDR3 bases: TGTGCCAGCAGTGAAGCGTTGGGCAGGGGCACTGAAGCTTTCTTT. Amino acid sequence: CASSEALGRGTEAFF.